Each of the 21 T cell receptor beta chains below was sequenced from the same sample in a study of blood T cells in healthy people across ages. Primed by a sample-barcoded 5' primer and a J-beta primer mix, a second PCR proceeded for about 7 to 11 cycles. MiXCR, run by TCRdb on the 5' RACE reads, gives a single entry per CDR3 protein. This repertoire shows around 1,000,000 distinct CDR3 sequences, approximately 25% found once; its top ten account for less than 0.85%. The data were also submitted as part of a second study, on T cells of mothers and their children.

Sequenced: blood. These TCRs come from a girl aged 2-10 years in good health.

The chain carries TRBV5-1 and TRBJ2-2; D gene uncertain. The germline gives CDR1 SGHRS, CDR2 YFSETQ. The CDR3 contains 15 residues. Between the trimmed V and J ends, which lost 4 bases and 7 bases, there was a span of 17 bases. CDR3 DNA sequence: TGCGCCAGCAGCCCCTCGGTTTTATGGTTCGGGGAGCTGTTTTTT. Protein: CASSPSVLWFGELFF.

Worth noting for this clonotype: An end of the junction does not agree with germline; a read error may underlie this. The CDR3 nucleotides are TGTTCCAGCAGCCCCGGGCAATACAATGAGCAGTTCTTC. Residues: CSSSPGQYNEQFF. This chain uses TRBV7-9 with TRBJ2-1; D is unresolved. The CDR3 has 13 residues. The germline V gene encodes CDR1 SEHNR and CDR2 FQNEAQ (reference sequence).

J is TRBJ2-7 and V is TRBV5-1; D is perhaps TRBD2 (5 bases). The CDR3 has 15 residues. The ends were cut back, 2 bases at V and 0 bases at J, with 12 bases in the middle. Germline V lookup: CDR1 SGHRS, CDR2 YFSETQ. This CDR3 is CASSFNTDFSYEQYF. The CDR3 DNA reads as TGCGCCAGCAGCTTTAATACGGACTTCTCCTACGAGCAGTACTTC.

The genes are TRBV29-1 and TRBJ2-2; D is undetermined. Germline CDR1 SQVTM, CDR2 ANQGSEA. CDR3 size: 13 residues. V lost 4 bases and J 2 bases, leaving 8 bases between the germline ends. The CDR3 reads CSVAIGNTGELFF. Here the CDR3 DNA reads TGCAGCGTTGCGATCGGAAACACCGGGGAGCTGTTTTTT.

This clonotype has just a few counts. The chain carries TRBV28 and TRBJ2-6, with 8 bases identical to TRBD1. The J segment lost 0 bases and the V segment lost 10 bases, leaving 5 bases of the junction unmatched. This CDR3 is built from 15 residues. Germline V gene data show CDR1 as MDHEN and CDR2 as SYDVKM. CDR3 in DNA: TGTGCCACCCGGACAGGGATCTCTGGGGCCAACGTCCTGACTTTC. Translation: CATRTGISGANVLTF.

This clonotype occurred a few times. V gene TRBV25-1 combines with J gene TRBJ2-5; D might be TRBD2 (5 bases). V gave up 4 bases and J gave up 1 base, with 13 bases separating them. Germline V gene lookup returns CDR1 MGHDK and CDR2 SYGVNS. CDR3 length: 15 amino acids. CDR3 protein: CASSVGGSTQETQYF. In nucleotides, the CDR3 is TGTGCCAGCAGTGTGGGCGGGTCGACCCAAGAGACCCAGTACTTC. Combining the CDR3 with reference TRBV25-1 and TRBJ2-5 gives the whole variable domain EADIYQTPRYLVIGTGKKITLECSQTMGHDKMYWYQQDPGMELHLIHYSYGVNSTEKGDLSSESTVSRIRTEHFPLTLESARPSHTSQYLCASSVGGSTQETQYFGPGTRLLVL.

In its sample, this clonotype was seen a few times. The chain recombines TRBV27 with TRBJ1-2; D remains ambiguous. The CDR3 spans 17 residues. Germline lookup yields CDR1 MNHEY and CDR2 SMNVEV (reference sequence). The V end lost 4 bases, the J end lost 8 bases, and 26 bases lay between the germline ends. DNA for the CDR3: TGTGCCAGCAGTTCCCTTCCAGGCGTAGAGTATAGAAGGGGCTACACCTTC. Translated: CASSSLPGVEYRRGYTF.

The chain uses TRBV20-1 and TRBJ1-1; 12 bases map to TRBD1. Germline CDR1 reads DFQATT; CDR2 reads SNEGSKA (reference sequence). The CDR3 extends over 16 amino acids. J was trimmed by 4 bases and V by 3 bases; bases with no gene match: 9. The DNA for the CDR3 is TGCAGTGCTAGGAATTGGGACAGGGGGCTTACCACTGAAGCTTTCTTT. Encoded protein: CSARNWDRGLTTEAFF.

The V and J genes are TRBV7-2 and TRBJ1-5; D gene unclear. CDR1 is SGHTA, CDR2 FQGNSA, per germline. Trimming removed 1 base at V and 0 bases at J, with 13 bases between. The CDR3 extends over 17 amino acids. In DNA, the CDR3 is TGTGCCAGCAGCTTAGTAGATTCCAAATATAGCAATCAGCCCCAGCATTTT. As protein: CASSLVDSKYSNQPQHF.

Concerning this clonotype itself: An end of the junction differs from the germline gene, which may be a read error. The chain recombines TRBV12-3 or TRBV12-4 with TRBJ1-1, with TRBD1 identical over 9 bases. The CDR3 contains 14 residues. CDR3 protein: CAGSRTGADTETFF. DNA of the CDR3: TGTGCCGGCAGCAGGACAGGGGCTGACACTGAAACTTTCTTT.

This chain links TRBV29-1 with TRBJ2-1; TRBD1 agrees at 10 bases. The J call is doubtful: the DNA matches TRBJ2-7 better. The germline V gene has CDR1 SQVTM and CDR2 ANQGSEA. The CDR3 is 14 amino acids. CDR3 sequence: CSVALRDRGYEQYF. As DNA, the CDR3 is TGCAGCGTTGCCCTCCGGGACAGGGGCTACGAGCAGTACTTC.

The J gene is TRBJ2-7, the V gene TRBV28; no reliable D call. The CDR3 totals 11 residues. Per the germline V gene, CDR1 is MDHEN and CDR2 is SYDVKM. Trimming took 4 bases from V and 6 from J, leaving 7 bases between them. The CDR3 region has the DNA TGTGCCAGCAGTTCTCCCCCCGAGCAGTACTTC. It specifies CASSSPPEQYF.

J is TRBJ1-4 and V is TRBV4-3; D is undetermined. The CDR3 is 12 residues long. The V and J ends lost 2 bases and 11 bases respectively, with 9 bases between them. The germline CDR1 and CDR2 sequences are LGHNA and YSLEER. The CDR3 DNA sequence: TGCGCCAGCAGCCAACAGGACGGGAAACTGTTTTTT. It translates to CASSQQDGKLFF.

This clonotype was seen only a few times. This chain connects TRBV6-2 or TRBV6-3 to TRBJ1-1; 8 bases are a match to TRBD1. The CDR3 is 16 residues long. CDR1 is MNHEY and CDR2 is SVGEGT in the germline V gene. V shed 2 bases, J shed 1 base, and the junction held 6 bases outside the gene matches. The CDR3 DNA sequence: TGTGCCAGCAGTTACGAGCCAGGGGGCTGGAACACTGAAGCTTTCTTT. Amino acid sequence: CASSYEPGGWNTEAFF.

This clonotype was seen many times. The V gene is TRBV7-2, the J gene TRBJ2-5; perhaps TRBD2 as D (6 bases). Between the trimmed V and J ends, which lost 1 base and 5 bases, there was a span of 11 bases. The length of the CDR3 is 14 residues. Germline CDR1 SGHTA, CDR2 FQGNSA. The CDR3 bases are TGTGCCAGCAGCTTAGATGGTGGAGGGGAGACCCAGTACTTC. Translated: CASSLDGGGETQYF.

The table lists this clonotype with a few counts. The chain has TRBV28 and TRBJ2-4, with a tentative D call TRBD2 (6 bases). V lost 5 bases, J lost 9 bases, and 20 bases lay in between. The CDR3 extends over 15 amino acids. Germline loops: CDR1 MDHEN, CDR2 SYDVKM. The CDR3 protein is CASSTPGVGSGIQYF. Written as DNA, the CDR3 is TGTGCCAGCAGTACGCCGGGAGTGGGGAGTGGCATTCAGTACTTC.

This clonotype was detected only a few times. V is TRBV29-1 and J is TRBJ2-7, with 14 bases matching TRBD2. CDR3 length: 14 residues. CDR1 and CDR2 from the germline V gene are SQVTM and ANQGSEA. The junction had 8 bases not matched to a gene; V was cut back by 7 bases and J by 6 bases. The CDR3 reads CSAIRGTSGSEQYF. DNA of the CDR3: TGCAGCGCCATTCGGGGGACTAGCGGGAGCGAGCAGTACTTC.

This clonotype was picked up a small number of times. The chain employs TRBV11-2 and TRBJ2-7, with D possibly matching TRBD2 (6 bases). CDR1 SGHAT and CDR2 FQNNGV come from the germline V gene. V lost 5 bases and J lost 3, with 20 bases in between. The CDR3 has 16 residues. The CDR3 protein is CASSPPLGGPDYEQYF. The DNA for the CDR3 is TGTGCCAGCAGCCCCCCGCTGGGGGGACCGGACTACGAGCAGTACTTC. The full variable domain, in which reference TRBV11-2 and TRBJ2-7 provide the parts outside the CDR3, is EAGVAQSPRYKIIEKRQSVAFWCNPISGHATLYWYQQILGQGPKLLIQFQNNGVVDDSQLPKDRFSAERLKGVDSTLKIQPAKLEDSAVYLCASSPPLGGPDYEQYFGPGTRLTVT.

This clonotype turned up a few times. The chain couples TRBV29-1 to TRBJ2-7; 10 bases fit TRBD2. The tail of the sequence fits TRBJ2-1 better, so the J call may be wrong. The CDR3 covers 14 residues. The V gene's germline CDR1 is SQVTM and CDR2 ANQGSEA. The CDR3 DNA reads as TGCAGCGTTGAGTCTAGCGGGAGTCCAGTTGAGCAGTTCTTC. Protein sequence: CSVESSGSPVEQFF.

J is TRBJ2-3 and V is TRBV20-1; D is ambiguous. V lost 4 bases to trimming and J lost 4 bases, with 9 bases between them. Germline values: CDR1 DFQATT, CDR2 SNEGSKA (reference sequence). The CDR3 covers 12 residues. The CDR3 DNA follows: TGCAGTGCTACAGGATCGGCAGATACGCAGTATTTT. Its translation: CSATGSADTQYF.

V gene TRBV6-5 combines with J gene TRBJ2-7, with 9 bases lining up with TRBD1. The V gene end was trimmed by 6 bases and the J gene end by 3 bases; junction bases not matched to a gene: 9. Germline CDR1 reads MNHEY; CDR2 reads SVGAGI. This CDR3 spans 15 amino acids. CDR3 DNA: TGTGCCAGCAGCACACAGGGGGCAGTGTTCTACGAGCAGTACTTC. Translating gives CASSTQGAVFYEQYF.